These 18 T cell receptor beta chains were sequenced from one sample in a study of cytomegalovirus exposure and HLA in healthy donors. Primers: 60 Vbeta forward and 13 Jbeta reverse. The protocol was immunoSEQ multiplex PCR, while the TCRdb copy is restricted to in-frame clones and leaves out a portion. The sample has 200,000 to 250,000 clones, and its top ten clones hold 1.1%. The sample taken for sequencing was PBMCs. The receptors here all came from a girl under 10 years old in good health and CMV-seropositive.

V and J are TRBV9 and TRBJ1-1, with TRBD1 as a possible D gene (6 bases). V lost 3 bases to trimming and J lost 1 base, with 19 bases between them. This CDR3 spans 17 amino acids. CDR1 SGDLS and CDR2 YYNGEE come from the germline V gene. The CDR3 sequence: CASSAGNREWPNTEAFF. The CDR3 nucleotides read TGTGCCAGCAGCGCCGGCAACAGGGAATGGCCGAACACTGAAGCTTTCTTT.

The V gene is TRBV7-2, the J gene TRBJ2-6; weak D call: TRBD2 (6 bases). The CDR3 loop spans 18 amino acids. Per the germline V gene, CDR1 is SGHTA and CDR2 is FQGNSA. Trimming took off 0 bases at V and 1 base at J, with 13 bases between the two ends. The DNA for the CDR3 is TGTGCCAGCAGCTTAGCCGGGACTCCTTTATCTGGGGCCAACGTCCTGACTTTC. The encoded protein is CASSLAGTPLSGANVLTF.

This sequence joins TRBV2 and TRBJ2-7, with TRBD2 identical over 9 bases. V lost 7 bases to trimming and J lost 2 bases; unmatched junction nucleotides: 3. CDR1 SNHLY and CDR2 FYNNEI come from the germline V gene. The CDR3 has 13 residues. CDR3 region: CASMGTSTYEQYF. CDR3 nucleotide sequence: TGTGCCAGCATGGGGACTAGCACCTACGAGCAGTACTTC.

The chain uses TRBV6-6 and TRBJ2-1; 12 bases align to TRBD2. V lost 6 bases and J lost 4; bases outside the gene matches: 4. The CDR3 contains 15 residues. Germline CDR1 reads MNHNY; CDR2 reads SVGAGI (reference sequence). The CDR3 here is CASSAGTSGYNEQFF. In DNA form, the CDR3 reads TGTGCCAGCAGCGCGGGGACTAGCGGGTACAATGAGCAGTTCTTC.

In nucleotides, the CDR3 is TGTGCCAGCAGCTTAACAGGCGGGAGAGCGGGAGAGACCCAGTACTTC. Its translation is CASSLTGGRAGETQYF. This rearrangement joins TRBV7-9 to TRBJ2-5; the match to TRBD2 covers 7 bases. The junction had 10 bases not matched to a gene; V was cut back by 2 bases and J by 4 bases. In germline, CDR1 is SEHNR, CDR2 FQNEAQ (reference sequence). This CDR3 has 16 residues. Together with reference TRBV7-9 and TRBJ2-5, the CDR3 gives the full variable domain: DTGVSQNPRHKITKRGQNVTFRCDPISEHNRLYWYRQTLGQGPEFLTYFQNEAQLEKSRLLSDRFSAERPKGSFSTLEIQRTEQGDSAMYLCASSLTGGRAGETQYFGPGTRLLVL.

The CDR3 spells CASGPPPSYEQYF. Here the CDR3 DNA reads TGTGCCAGCGGTCCCCCTCCTAGCTACGAGCAGTACTTC. The rearrangement uses TRBV28 and TRBJ2-7; D not certain. The CDR3 totals 13 residues. Germline CDR1 and CDR2: MDHEN and SYDVKM. V was trimmed by 8 bases and J by 3 bases, leaving 14 bases between them. The full variable domain, completed using reference TRBV28 and TRBJ2-7, is DVKVTQSSRYLVKRTGEKVFLECVQDMDHENMFWYRQDPGLGLRLIYFSYDVKMKEKGDIPEGYSVSREKKERFSLILESASTNQTSMYLCASGPPPSYEQYFGPGTRLTVT.

The chain uses TRBV19 and TRBJ2-3, with TRBD2 as a possible D gene (5 bases). CDR3 length: 10 amino acids. V gave up 9 bases and J gave up 14 bases, with 15 bases separating them. The germline CDR1 and CDR2 sequences are LNHDA and SQIVND (reference sequence). The DNA of the CDR3 is TGTGCCAGCCCGGGATATTGGGGGTATTTT. This translates into CASPGYWGYF.

CDR3 loop: CASSRTGETYEQYF. CDR3 sequence (DNA): TGTGCCAGCAGCAGAACAGGGGAAACCTACGAGCAGTACTTC. The chain combines TRBV11-2 with TRBJ2-7, with 7 nucleotides matching TRBD1. Germline-derived CDR1 and CDR2 are SGHAT and FQNNGV. V was pared by 5 bases and J by 2 bases, with 6 bases of the junction left unmatched. This CDR3 has 14 residues. Full variable domain (outside the CDR3, taken from reference TRBV11-2 and TRBJ2-7): EAGVAQSPRYKIIEKRQSVAFWCNPISGHATLYWYQQILGQGPKLLIQFQNNGVVDDSQLPKDRFSAERLKGVDSTLKIQPAKLEDSAVYLCASSRTGETYEQYFGPGTRLTVT.

The chain couples TRBV7-2 to TRBJ2-1; 10 bases agree with TRBD1. With V trimmed by 5 bases and J by 8 bases, 3 bases remained unmatched. The CDR3 has 13 amino acids. The germline V gene encodes CDR1 SGHTA and CDR2 FQGNSA. In DNA, the CDR3 is TGTGCCAGCAGCCCGGGACAGGGGTATGAGCAGTTCTTC. Its protein is CASSPGQGYEQFF. The whole variable domain, filled in from reference TRBV7-2 and TRBJ2-1, reads GAGVSQSPSNKVTEKGKDVELRCDPISGHTALYWYRQSLGQGLEFLIYFQGNSAPDKSGLPSDRFSAERTGGSVSTLTIQRTQQEDSAVYLCASSPGQGYEQFFGPGTRLTVL.

This chain joins TRBV10-3 and TRBJ1-2; 11 bases agree with TRBD1. The CDR3 length is 15 residues. Unmatched junction bases numbered 7, after V lost 6 bases and J lost 4 bases. Germline V gene data show CDR1 as ENHRY and CDR2 as SYGVKD. The CDR3 protein is CAISPRTGGGYGYTF. The CDR3 region has the DNA TGTGCCATCAGCCCGAGGACAGGGGGCGGCTATGGCTACACCTTC.

The genes are TRBV28 and TRBJ2-1, with TRBD2 as a possible D gene (6 bases). Germline CDR1 and CDR2: MDHEN and SYDVKM. The CDR3 is 16 residues long. V gave up 2 bases and J gave up 0 bases, with 11 bases separating them. The CDR3 sequence: CASSLDRGFSYNEQFF. The CDR3, as DNA: TGTGCCAGCAGTTTAGATCGGGGGTTCTCCTACAATGAGCAGTTCTTC. Drawing the rest from reference TRBV28 and TRBJ2-1, the complete variable domain is DVKVTQSSRYLVKRTGEKVFLECVQDMDHENMFWYRQDPGLGLRLIYFSYDVKMKEKGDIPEGYSVSREKKERFSLILESASTNQTSMYLCASSLDRGFSYNEQFFGPGTRLTVL.

The CDR3 region is CASSLRLGGNQPQHF. The CDR3 nucleotides are TGTGCCAGCAGCTTAAGGTTAGGAGGCAATCAGCCCCAGCATTTT. J is TRBJ1-5 and V is TRBV7-2; no definite D call. The CDR3 sequence is 15 residues long. V lost 2 bases and J 2 bases, leaving 10 bases between the germline ends. From germline, CDR1 is SGHTA and CDR2 FQGNSA.

CDR3 nucleotide sequence: TGCGCCAGCAGCTTTAGTAGCGCGTTCGACGAGCAGTACTTC. It specifies CASSFSSAFDEQYF. The genes are TRBV5-1 and TRBJ2-7; TRBD2 is a possible D gene (5 bases). The V gene's germline CDR1 is SGHRS and CDR2 YFSETQ. Between the trimmed V and J ends, which lost 2 bases and 5 bases, there was a span of 14 bases. The CDR3 totals 14 residues. Based on the CDR3 plus reference TRBV5-1 and TRBJ2-7, the full variable domain is KAGVTQTPRYLIKTRGQQVTLSCSPISGHRSVSWYQQTPGQGLQFLFEYFSETQRNKGNFPGRFSGRQFSNSRSEMNVSTLELGDSALYLCASSFSSAFDEQYFGPGTRLTVT.

The chain joins TRBV19 to TRBJ1-2, with TRBD1 identical over 7 bases. Trimming took 8 bases from V and 2 from J; bases not matched to a gene: 23. CDR3 size: 19 residues. Germline V gene lookup returns CDR1 LNHDA and CDR2 SQIVND (reference sequence). The CDR3 is CASRGGQSSRYLQNYGYTF. The CDR3 coding sequence is TGTGCCAGTCGTGGGGGACAGTCCTCCAGGTACCTTCAAAACTATGGCTACACCTTC.

The chain employs TRBV13 and TRBJ1-2; 9 nucleotides agree with TRBD1. CDR1 and CDR2 from the germline V gene are PRHDT and FYEKMQ (reference sequence). The CDR3 extends over 17 amino acids. Losses at the gene ends were 5 bases for V and 2 bases for J; bases not matched to a gene: 12. The CDR3 nucleotides read TGTGCCAGCAGCGCCCCCTCAACCGGGACAGGGAACTATGGCTACACCTTC. Translating it yields CASSAPSTGTGNYGYTF.

The V call is TRBV7-6, the J call TRBJ2-1; 11 bases agree with TRBD2. The trim removed 6 bases at V and 3 bases at J, leaving 7 bases unmatched. The CDR3 contains 16 residues. From germline, CDR1 is SGHVS and CDR2 FNYEAQ. For the CDR3, the DNA is TGTGCCAGCAGGGGACTCGGGACTAGCGGCTACAATGAGCAGTTCTTC. It specifies CASRGLGTSGYNEQFF.

The chain employs TRBV5-4 and TRBJ2-2; D gene uncertain. The CDR3 runs 13 residues. The germline gives CDR1 SGHNT, CDR2 YYREEE (reference sequence). The V gene lost 5 bases and the J gene lost 6 bases, with 11 bases spanning the gap. CDR3: CASSWAGSGELFF. CDR3 DNA sequence: TGTGCCAGCAGTTGGGCTGGGTCCGGGGAGCTGTTTTTT. Filled out from reference TRBV5-4 and TRBJ2-2, the complete variable domain reads ETGVTQSPTHLIKTRGQQVTLRCSSQSGHNTVSWYQQALGQGPQFIFQYYREEENGRGNFPPRFSGLQFPNYSSELNVNALELDDSALYLCASSWAGSGELFFGEGSRLTVL.

The chain links TRBV19 to TRBJ2-3, with 7 nucleotides matching TRBD2. The CDR3 is 16 amino acids. V lost 1 base and J lost 2; bases outside the gene matches: 6. Per the germline V gene, CDR1 is LNHDA and CDR2 is SQIVND (reference sequence). CDR3 loop: CASSIGPSGSTDTQYF. CDR3 DNA sequence: TGTGCCAGTAGTATAGGGCCTAGCGGATCCACAGATACGCAGTATTTT.